This T cell receptor (beta chain) was observed in a study of cytomegalovirus exposure and HLA in healthy donors. About the research overall: Around 80 million unique TCR sequences came from HLA-typed donors in an early release. Study-wide results and limits: V- and J-gene trimming of TCR beta was linked (in a later analysis) to a missense DCLRE1C variant. Among donors in an Asian-associated ancestry cluster, a later analysis reportedly found fewer N-insertions than the roughly 610-donor mean. Investigators reported around 150 TCR beta chains as tied to cytomegalovirus.

Trimming removed 0 bases from V and 4 bases from J, with 15 bases in between. The CDR3 totals 16 residues. The V gene's germline CDR1 is MGHRA and CDR2 YSYEKL. In the PCR, 60 Vbeta and 13 Jbeta primers were used. TCRdb keeps only in-frame clones here, not all; method: immunoSEQ multiplex PCR. The sample holds about 87,000 clones. Regarding this clone: Its antigen is unidentified.

Sequencing was performed on PBMCs. The source is a man aged 50 to 60 in good health and CMV-seropositive. The V gene is TRBV4-1, the J gene TRBJ1-1, with D possibly being TRBD1 (5 bases). The CDR3 coding sequence is TGCGCCAGCAGCCAAGATGGGCCCAGGGTGAGCACTGAAGCTTTCTTT. Its protein product is CASSQDGPRVSTEAFF.